What follows is one T cell receptor beta chain and its context. The antigen is unknown. The repertoire was sequenced with immunoSEQ multiplex PCR; TCRdb's copy has only in-frame clones and lacks some. Among about 120,000 clones listed, roughly 90% were seen once. V shed 1 base, J shed 4 bases, and the junction held 3 bases outside the gene matches. Looked up from germline, CDR1 is MGHRA and CDR2 is YSYEKL. This CDR3 comprises 16 residues. These data belong to a study of T cell responses to AZD1222 COVID-19 vaccine. Findings and limits, study-wide: Unmutated variant regions are reportedly targeted by nearly half of spike-specific TCRs.

The sequence was obtained from an adult who received the MenACWY meningococcal vaccine as a control. This chain links TRBV4-1 with TRBJ2-3; 12 positions match TRBD2. The sample here was peripheral blood, taken 28 days after the second dose of the MenACWY control vaccine. Written as DNA, the CDR3 is TGCGCCAGCAGCCAAGGACTAGCGGGAGTTTCAGATACGCAGTATTTT. As protein: CASSQGLAGVSDTQYF.